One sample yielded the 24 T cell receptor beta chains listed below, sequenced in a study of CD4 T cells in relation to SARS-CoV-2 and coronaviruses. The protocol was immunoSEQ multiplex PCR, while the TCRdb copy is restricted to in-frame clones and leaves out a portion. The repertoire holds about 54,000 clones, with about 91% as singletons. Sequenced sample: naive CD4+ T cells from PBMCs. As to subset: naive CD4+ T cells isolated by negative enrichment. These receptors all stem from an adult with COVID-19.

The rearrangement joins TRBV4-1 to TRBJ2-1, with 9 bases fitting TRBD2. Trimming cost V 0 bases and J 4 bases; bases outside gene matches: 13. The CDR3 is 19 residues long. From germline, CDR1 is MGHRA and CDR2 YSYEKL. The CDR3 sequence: CASSQEHYLLAGTYNEQFF. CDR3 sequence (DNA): TGCGCCAGCAGCCAAGAACACTACCTCCTAGCGGGGACTTACAATGAGCAGTTCTTC.

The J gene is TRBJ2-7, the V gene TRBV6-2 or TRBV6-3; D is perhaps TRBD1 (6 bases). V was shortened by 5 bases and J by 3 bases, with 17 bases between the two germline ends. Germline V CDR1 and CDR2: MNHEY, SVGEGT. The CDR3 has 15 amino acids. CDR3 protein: CASSTAGARSYEQYF. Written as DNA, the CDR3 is TGTGCCAGCAGTACCGCAGGGGCTCGGAGCTACGAGCAGTACTTC.

This chain's CDR3 is CASKTGTSGSNEQFF. DNA for the CDR3: TGTGCCAGCAAGACCGGGACTAGCGGGAGTAATGAGCAGTTCTTC. The gene calls are TRBV6-6 and TRBJ2-1, with 14 bases matching TRBD2. CDR1 MNHNY and CDR2 SVGAGI come from the germline V gene (reference sequence). Losses at the gene ends were 7 bases for V and 7 bases for J; bases not matched to a gene: 6. The CDR3 extends over 15 amino acids.

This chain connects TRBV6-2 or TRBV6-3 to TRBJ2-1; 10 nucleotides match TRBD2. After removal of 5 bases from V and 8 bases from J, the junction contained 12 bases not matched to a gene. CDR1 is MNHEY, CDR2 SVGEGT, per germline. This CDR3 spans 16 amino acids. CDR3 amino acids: CASSATPGLATDEQFF. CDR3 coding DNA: TGTGCCAGCAGTGCGACCCCGGGACTAGCGACCGATGAGCAGTTCTTC.

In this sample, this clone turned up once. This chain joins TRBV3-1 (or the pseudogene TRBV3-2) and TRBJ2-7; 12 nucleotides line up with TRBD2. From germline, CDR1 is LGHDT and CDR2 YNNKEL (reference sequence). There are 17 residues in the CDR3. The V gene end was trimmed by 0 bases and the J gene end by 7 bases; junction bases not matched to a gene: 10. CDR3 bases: TGTGCCAGCAGCCAAGATCTAACTAGCGGGAGGCGGGGTGAGCAGTACTTC. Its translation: CASSQDLTSGRRGEQYF.

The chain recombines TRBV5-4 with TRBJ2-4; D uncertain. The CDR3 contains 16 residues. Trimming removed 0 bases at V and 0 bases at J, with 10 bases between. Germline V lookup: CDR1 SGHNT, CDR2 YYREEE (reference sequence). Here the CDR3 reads CASSLGLNSAKNIQYF. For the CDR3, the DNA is TGTGCCAGCAGCTTGGGACTCAATTCAGCCAAAAACATTCAGTACTTC.

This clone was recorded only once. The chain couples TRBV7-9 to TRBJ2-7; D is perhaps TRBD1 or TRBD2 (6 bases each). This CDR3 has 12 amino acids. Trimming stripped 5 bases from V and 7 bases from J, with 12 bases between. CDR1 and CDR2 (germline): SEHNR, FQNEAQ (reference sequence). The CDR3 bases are TGTGCCAGCAGCCCTCAAGGGGGGGAGCAGTACTTC. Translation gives CASSPQGGEQYF.

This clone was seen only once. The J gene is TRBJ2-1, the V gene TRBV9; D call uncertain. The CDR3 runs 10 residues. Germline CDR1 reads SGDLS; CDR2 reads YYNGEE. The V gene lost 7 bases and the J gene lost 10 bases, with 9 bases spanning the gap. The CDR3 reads CASGSREQFF. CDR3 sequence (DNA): TGTGCCAGCGGATCTCGGGAGCAGTTCTTC.

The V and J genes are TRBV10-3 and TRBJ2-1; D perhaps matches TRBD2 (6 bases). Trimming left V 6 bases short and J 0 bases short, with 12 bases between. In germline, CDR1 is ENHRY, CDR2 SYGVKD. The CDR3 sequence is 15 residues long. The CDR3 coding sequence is TGTGCCATCAGCGCGGGACTCAGCTCCTACAATGAGCAGTTCTTC. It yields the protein CAISAGLSSYNEQFF.

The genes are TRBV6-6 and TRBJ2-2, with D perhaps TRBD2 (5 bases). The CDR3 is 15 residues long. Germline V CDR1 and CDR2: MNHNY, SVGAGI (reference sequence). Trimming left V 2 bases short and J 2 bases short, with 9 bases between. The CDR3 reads CASSYVRANTGELFF. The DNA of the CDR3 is TGTGCCAGCAGTTACGTGAGGGCTAACACCGGGGAGCTGTTTTTT.

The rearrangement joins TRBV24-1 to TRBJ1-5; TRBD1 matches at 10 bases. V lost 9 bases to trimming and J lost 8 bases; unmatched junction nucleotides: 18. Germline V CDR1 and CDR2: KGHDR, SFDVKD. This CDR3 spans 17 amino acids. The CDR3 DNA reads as TGTGCCACCCCTACCCGGGACAGGGGCCTGCTCGAGGAGCCCCAGCATTTT. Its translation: CATPTRDRGLLEEPQHF.

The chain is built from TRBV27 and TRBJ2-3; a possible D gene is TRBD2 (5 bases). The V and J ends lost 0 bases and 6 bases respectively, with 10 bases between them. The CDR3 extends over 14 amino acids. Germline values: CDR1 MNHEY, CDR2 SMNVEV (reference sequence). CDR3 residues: CASSLSRVRDTQYF. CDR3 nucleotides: TGTGCCAGCAGTTTATCGCGGGTTAGGGATACGCAGTATTTT.

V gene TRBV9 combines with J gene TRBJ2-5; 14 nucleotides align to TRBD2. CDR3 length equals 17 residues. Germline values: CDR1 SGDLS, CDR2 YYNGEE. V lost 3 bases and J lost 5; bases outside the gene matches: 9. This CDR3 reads CASSDGRLAGGWETQYF. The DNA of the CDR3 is TGTGCCAGCAGCGACGGACGACTAGCGGGAGGGTGGGAGACCCAGTACTTC. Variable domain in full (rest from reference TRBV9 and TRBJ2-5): DSGVTQTPKHLITATGQRVTLRCSPRSGDLSVYWYQQSLDQGLQFLIQYYNGEERAKGNILERFSAQQFPDLHSELNLSSLELGDSALYFCASSDGRLAGGWETQYFGPGTRLLVL.

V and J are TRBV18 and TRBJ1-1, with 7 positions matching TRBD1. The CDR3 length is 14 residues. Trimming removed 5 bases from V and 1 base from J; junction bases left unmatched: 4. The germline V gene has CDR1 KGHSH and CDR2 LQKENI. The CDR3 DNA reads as TGTGCCAGCTCAACAAACAGGGGGAACACTGAAGCTTTCTTT. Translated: CASSTNRGNTEAFF.

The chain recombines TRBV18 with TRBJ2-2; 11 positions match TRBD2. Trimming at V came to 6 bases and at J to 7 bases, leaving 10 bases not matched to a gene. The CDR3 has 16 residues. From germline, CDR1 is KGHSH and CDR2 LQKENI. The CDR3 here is CASSGTSGHPNGELFF. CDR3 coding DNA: TGTGCCAGCTCCGGGACTAGCGGTCACCCAAACGGGGAGCTGTTTTTT.

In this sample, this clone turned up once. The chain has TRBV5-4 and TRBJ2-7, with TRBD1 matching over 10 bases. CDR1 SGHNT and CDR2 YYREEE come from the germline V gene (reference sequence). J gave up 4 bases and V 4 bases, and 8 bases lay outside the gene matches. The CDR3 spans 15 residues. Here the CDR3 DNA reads TGTGCCAGCAGCGAAGCGGGGACAGGGGTTTACGAGCAGTACTTC. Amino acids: CASSEAGTGVYEQYF.

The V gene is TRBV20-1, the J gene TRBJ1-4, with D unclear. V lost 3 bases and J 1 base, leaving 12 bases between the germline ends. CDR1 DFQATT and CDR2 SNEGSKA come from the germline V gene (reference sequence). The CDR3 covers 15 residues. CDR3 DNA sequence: TGCAGTGCTAGTCACGCCCACCGAACTAATGAAAAACTGTTTTTT. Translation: CSASHAHRTNEKLFF.

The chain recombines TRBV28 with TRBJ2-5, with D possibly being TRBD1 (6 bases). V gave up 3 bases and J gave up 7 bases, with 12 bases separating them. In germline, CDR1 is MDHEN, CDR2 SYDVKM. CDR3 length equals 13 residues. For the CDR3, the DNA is TGTGCCAGCAGTTTGGGACACGTGGGGACCCAGTACTTC. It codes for CASSLGHVGTQYF.

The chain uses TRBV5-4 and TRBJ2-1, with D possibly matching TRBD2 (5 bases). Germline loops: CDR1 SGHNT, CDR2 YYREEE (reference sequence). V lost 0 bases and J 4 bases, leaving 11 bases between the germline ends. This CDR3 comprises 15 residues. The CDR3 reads CASSLAIRTYNEQFF. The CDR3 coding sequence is TGTGCCAGCAGCTTGGCCATCCGGACTTACAATGAGCAGTTCTTC. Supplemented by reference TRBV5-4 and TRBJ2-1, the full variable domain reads ETGVTQSPTHLIKTRGQQVTLRCSSQSGHNTVSWYQQALGQGPQFIFQYYREEENGRGNFPPRFSGLQFPNYSSELNVNALELDDSALYLCASSLAIRTYNEQFFGPGTRLTVL.

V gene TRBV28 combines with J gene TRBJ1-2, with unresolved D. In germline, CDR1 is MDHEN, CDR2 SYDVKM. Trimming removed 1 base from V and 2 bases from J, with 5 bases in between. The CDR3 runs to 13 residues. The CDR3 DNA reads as TGTGCCAGCAGTTTATTGGTCAACTATGGCTACACCTTC. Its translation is CASSLLVNYGYTF.

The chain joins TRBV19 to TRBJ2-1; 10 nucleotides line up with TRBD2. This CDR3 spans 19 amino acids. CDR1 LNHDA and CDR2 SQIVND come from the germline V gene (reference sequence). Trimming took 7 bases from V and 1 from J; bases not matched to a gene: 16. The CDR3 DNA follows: TGTGCCAGTAAACGGACAGGGCCCGGACTAGCGGTATCCTACAATGAGCAGTTCTTC. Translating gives CASKRTGPGLAVSYNEQFF.

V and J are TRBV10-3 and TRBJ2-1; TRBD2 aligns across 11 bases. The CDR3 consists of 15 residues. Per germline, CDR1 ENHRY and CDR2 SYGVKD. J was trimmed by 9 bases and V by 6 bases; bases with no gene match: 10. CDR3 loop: CAISTLAGGNSEQFF. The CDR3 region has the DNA TGTGCCATCAGCACTCTAGCGGGAGGTAACTCTGAGCAGTTCTTC.

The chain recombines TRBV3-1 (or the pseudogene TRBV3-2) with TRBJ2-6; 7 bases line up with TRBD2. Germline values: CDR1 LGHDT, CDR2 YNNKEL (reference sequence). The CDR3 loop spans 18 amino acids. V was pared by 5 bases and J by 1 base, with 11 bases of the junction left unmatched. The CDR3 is CASSYSGTTLSGANVLTF. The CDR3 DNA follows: TGTGCCAGCAGCTACTCCGGGACTACCTTATCTGGGGCCAACGTCCTGACTTTC.

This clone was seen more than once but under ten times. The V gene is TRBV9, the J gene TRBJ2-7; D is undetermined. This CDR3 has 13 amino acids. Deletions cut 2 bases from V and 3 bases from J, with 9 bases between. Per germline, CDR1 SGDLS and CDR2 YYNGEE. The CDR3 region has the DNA TGTGCCAGCAGCGTTAACCTCGGCTACGAGCAGTACTTC. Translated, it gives CASSVNLGYEQYF.